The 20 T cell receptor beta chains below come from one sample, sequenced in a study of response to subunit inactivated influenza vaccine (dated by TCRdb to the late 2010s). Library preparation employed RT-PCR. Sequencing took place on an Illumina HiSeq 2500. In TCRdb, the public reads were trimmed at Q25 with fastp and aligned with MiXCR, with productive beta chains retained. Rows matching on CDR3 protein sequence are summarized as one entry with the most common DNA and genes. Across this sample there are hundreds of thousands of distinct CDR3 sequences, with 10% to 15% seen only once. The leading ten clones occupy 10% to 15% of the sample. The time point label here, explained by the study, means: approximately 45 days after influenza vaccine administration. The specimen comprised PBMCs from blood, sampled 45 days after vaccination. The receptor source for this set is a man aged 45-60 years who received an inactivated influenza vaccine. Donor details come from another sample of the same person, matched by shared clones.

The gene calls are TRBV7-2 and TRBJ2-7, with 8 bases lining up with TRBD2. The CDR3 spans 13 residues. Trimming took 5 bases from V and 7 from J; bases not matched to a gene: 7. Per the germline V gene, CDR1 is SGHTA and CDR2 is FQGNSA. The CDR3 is CASSPGTRGEQYF. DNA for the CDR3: TGTGCCAGCAGCCCCGGGACTAGAGGAGAGCAGTACTTC. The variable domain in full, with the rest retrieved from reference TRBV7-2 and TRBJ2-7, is GAGVSQSPSNKVTEKGKDVELRCDPISGHTALYWYRQSLGQGLEFLIYFQGNSAPDKSGLPSDRFSAERTGGSVSTLTIQRTQQEDSAVYLCASSPGTRGEQYFGPGTRLTVT.

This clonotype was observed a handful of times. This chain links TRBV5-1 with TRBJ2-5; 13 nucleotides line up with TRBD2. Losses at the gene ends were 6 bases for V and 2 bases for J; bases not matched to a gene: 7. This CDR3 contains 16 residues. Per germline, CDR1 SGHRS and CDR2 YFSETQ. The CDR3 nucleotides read TGCGCCAGCAAGAGACTAGCGGGGGGCTTACAAGAGACCCAGTACTTC. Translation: CASKRLAGGLQETQYF.

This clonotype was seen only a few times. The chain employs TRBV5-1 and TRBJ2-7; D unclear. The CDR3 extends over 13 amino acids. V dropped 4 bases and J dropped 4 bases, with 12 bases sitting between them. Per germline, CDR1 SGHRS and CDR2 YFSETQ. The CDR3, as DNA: TGCGCCAGCAGCCAAAACGGCCCGTACGAGCAGTACTTC. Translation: CASSQNGPYEQYF.

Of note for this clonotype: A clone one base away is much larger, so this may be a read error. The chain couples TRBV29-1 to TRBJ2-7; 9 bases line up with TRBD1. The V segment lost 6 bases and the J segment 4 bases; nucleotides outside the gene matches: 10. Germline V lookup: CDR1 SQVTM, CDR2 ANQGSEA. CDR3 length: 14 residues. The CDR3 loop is CSVSTTGQGYEQYF. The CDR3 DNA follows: TGCAGCGTCAGCACCACAGGACAGGGGTACGAGCAGTACTTC.

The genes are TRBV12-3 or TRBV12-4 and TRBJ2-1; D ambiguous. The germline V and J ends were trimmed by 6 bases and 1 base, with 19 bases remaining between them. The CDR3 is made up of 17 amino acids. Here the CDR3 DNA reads TGTGCCAGCAGGTTCTATGGGCGGAGAGCTTCCTACAATGAGCAGTTCTTC. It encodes CASRFYGRRASYNEQFF.

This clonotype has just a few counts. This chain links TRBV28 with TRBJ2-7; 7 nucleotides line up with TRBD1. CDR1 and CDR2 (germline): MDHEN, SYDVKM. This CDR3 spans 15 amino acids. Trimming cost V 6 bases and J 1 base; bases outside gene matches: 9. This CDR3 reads CASSLPPGQSYEQYF. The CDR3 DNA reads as TGTGCCAGCAGCCTACCCCCGGGACAGTCCTACGAGCAGTACTTC.

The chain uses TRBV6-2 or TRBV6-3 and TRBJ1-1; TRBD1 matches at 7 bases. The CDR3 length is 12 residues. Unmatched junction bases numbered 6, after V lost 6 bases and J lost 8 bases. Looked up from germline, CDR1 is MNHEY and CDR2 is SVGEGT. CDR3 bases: TGTGCCAGCAGCCTACAGGGGATAGAAGCTTTCTTT. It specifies CASSLQGIEAFF.

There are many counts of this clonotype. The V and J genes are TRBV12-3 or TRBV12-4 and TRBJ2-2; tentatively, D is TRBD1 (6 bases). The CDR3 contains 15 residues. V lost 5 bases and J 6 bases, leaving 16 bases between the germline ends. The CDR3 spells CASSRTPRGPGELFF. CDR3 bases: TGTGCCAGCAGTCGGACTCCCAGGGGACCCGGGGAGCTGTTTTTT.

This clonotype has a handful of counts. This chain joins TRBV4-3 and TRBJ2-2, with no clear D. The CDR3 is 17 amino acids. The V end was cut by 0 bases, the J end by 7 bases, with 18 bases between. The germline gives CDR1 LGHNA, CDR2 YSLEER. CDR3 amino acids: CASSQDLSQIQIGELFF. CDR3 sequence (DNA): TGCGCCAGCAGCCAAGATCTCTCCCAGATTCAAATCGGGGAGCTGTTTTTT.

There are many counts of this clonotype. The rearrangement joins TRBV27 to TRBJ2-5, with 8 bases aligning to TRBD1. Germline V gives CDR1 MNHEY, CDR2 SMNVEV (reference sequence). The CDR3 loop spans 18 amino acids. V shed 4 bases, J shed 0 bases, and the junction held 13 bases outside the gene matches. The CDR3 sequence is CASSSDREGLYNQETQYF. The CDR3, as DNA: TGTGCCAGCAGTTCGGACAGGGAAGGTCTATACAACCAAGAGACCCAGTACTTC.

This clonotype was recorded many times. The CDR3 coding sequence is TGTGCCAGCAGTGATCAAGCGGGAGGGCCCCCCGATACGCAGTATTTT. It is translated as CASSDQAGGPPDTQYF. The J gene is TRBJ2-3, the V gene TRBV7-9, with 10 bases matching TRBD2. V was clipped by 6 bases and J by 6 bases; unmatched bases: 12. Germline lookup yields CDR1 SEHNR and CDR2 FQNEAQ (reference sequence). This CDR3 is 16 amino acids long.

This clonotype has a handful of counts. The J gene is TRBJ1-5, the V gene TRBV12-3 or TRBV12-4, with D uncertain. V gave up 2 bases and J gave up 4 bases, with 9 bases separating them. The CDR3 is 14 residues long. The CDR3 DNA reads TGTGCCAGCAGTTTAATGGCAGTTAATCAGCCCCAGCATTTT. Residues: CASSLMAVNQPQHF.

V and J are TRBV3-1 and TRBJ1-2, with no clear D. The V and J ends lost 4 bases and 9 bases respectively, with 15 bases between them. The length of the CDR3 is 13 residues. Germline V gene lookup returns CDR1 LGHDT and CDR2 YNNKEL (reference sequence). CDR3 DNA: TGTGCCAGCAGCCTCGGTGATGCTAGGAGCTACACCTTC. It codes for CASSLGDARSYTF.

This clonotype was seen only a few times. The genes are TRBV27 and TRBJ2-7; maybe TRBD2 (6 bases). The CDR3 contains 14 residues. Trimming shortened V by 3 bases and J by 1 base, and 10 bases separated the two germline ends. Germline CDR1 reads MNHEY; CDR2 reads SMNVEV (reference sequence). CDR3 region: CASSFDGTSYEQYF. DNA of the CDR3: TGTGCCAGCAGTTTCGACGGGACTTCCTACGAGCAGTACTTC.

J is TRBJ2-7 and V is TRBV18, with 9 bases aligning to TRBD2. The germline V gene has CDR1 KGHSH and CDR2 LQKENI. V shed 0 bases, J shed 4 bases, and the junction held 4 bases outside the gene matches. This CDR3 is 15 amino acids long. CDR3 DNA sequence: TGTGCCAGCTCACCACCGGCTAGCGGGGTTTACGAGCAGTACTTC. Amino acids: CASSPPASGVYEQYF.

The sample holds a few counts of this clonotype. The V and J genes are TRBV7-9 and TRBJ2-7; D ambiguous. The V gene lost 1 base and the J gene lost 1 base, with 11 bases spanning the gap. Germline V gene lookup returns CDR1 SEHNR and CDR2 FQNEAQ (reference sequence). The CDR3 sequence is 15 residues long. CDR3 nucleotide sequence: TGTGCCAGCAGCTTAGACGGGCTCCGGTCCTACGAGCAGTACTTC. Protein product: CASSLDGLRSYEQYF.

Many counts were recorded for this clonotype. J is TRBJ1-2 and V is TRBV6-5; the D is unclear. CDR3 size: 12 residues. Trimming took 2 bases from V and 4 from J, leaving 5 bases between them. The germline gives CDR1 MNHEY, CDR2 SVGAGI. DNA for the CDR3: TGTGCCAGCAGTTACGGAGGCTATGGCTACACCTTC. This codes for CASSYGGYGYTF.

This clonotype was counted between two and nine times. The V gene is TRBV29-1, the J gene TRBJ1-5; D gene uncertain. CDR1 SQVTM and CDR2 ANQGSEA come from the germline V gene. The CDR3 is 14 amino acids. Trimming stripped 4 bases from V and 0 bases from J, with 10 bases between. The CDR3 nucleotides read TGCAGCGTTGCCGTCGCAGGTAGCAATCAGCCCCAGCATTTT. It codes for CSVAVAGSNQPQHF. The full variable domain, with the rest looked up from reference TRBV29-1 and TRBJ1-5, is SAVISQKPSRDICQRGTSLTIQCQVDSQVTMMFWYRQQPGQSLTLIATANQGSEATYESGFVIDKFPISRPNLTFSTLTVSNMSPEDSSIYLCSVAVAGSNQPQHFGDGTRLSIL.

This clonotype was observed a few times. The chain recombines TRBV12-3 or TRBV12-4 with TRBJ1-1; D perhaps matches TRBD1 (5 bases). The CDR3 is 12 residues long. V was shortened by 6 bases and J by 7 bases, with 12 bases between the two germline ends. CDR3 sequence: CASSWGTSEAFF. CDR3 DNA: TGTGCCAGCAGCTGGGGGACCAGTGAAGCTTTCTTT.

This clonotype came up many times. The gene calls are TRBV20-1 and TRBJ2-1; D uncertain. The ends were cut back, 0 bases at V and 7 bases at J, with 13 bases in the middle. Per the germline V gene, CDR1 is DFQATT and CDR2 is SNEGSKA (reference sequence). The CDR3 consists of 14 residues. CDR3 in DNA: TGCAGTGCTAGAGAAGACTCCCTCGGTAATGAGCAGTTCTTC. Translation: CSAREDSLGNEQFF.